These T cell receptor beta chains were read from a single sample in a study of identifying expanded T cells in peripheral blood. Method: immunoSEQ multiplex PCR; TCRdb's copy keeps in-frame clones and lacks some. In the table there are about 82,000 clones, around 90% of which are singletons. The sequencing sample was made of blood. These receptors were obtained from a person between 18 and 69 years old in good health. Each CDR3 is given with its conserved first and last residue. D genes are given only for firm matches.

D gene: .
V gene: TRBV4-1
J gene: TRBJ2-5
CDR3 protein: CASSQDEIQETQYF

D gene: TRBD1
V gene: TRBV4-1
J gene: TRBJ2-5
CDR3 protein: CASSQSDRGRETQYF

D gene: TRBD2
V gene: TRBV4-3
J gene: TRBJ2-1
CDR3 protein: CASSQWTSGVEQFF

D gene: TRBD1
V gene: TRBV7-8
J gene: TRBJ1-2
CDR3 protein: CASSRGQGIGYGYTF

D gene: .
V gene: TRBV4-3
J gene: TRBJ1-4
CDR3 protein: CASSPDWAGGGTNEKLFF

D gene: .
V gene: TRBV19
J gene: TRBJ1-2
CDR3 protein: CASSIPGINYGYTF

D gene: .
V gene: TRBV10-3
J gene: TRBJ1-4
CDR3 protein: CAISAAVGDGSASTNEKLFF

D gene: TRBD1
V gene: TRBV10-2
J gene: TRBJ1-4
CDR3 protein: CASSEDRAPTTNEKLFF

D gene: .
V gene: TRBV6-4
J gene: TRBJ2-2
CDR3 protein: CASSDSRGANTGELFF

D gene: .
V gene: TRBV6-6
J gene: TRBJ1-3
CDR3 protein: CASSYWGEENTIYF

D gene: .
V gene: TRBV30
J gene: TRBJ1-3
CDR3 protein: CAWTGTGGNTIYF

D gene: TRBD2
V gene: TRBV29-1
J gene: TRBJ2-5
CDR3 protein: CSAGWEGLQETQYF

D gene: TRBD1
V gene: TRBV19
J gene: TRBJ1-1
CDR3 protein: CASSPLQGEVDTEAFF

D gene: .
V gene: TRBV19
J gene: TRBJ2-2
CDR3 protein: CASSIVGGFRTGELFF

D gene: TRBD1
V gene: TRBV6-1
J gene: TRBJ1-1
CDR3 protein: CASITGGYTEAFF

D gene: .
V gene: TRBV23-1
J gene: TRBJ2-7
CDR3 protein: CASSPTNRNRFEQYF

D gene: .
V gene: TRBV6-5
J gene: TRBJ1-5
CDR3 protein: CASSPRWDSNQPQHF

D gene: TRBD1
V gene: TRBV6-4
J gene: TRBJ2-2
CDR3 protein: CASSAMTGIGGELFF

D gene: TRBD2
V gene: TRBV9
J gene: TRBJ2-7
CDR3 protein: CASSPRLAGATVDEQYF

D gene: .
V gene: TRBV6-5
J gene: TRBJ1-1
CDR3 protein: CASSFGQLNTEAFF

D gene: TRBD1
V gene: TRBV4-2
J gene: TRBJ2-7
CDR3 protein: CASSQDLGQGAYEQYF

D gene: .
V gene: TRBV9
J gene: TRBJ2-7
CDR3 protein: CASSVEAGLSYEQYF

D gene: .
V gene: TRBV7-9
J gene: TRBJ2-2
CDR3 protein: CATRGGQGSDTGELFF

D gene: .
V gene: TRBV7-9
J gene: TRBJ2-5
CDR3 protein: CASTLSVGETQYF

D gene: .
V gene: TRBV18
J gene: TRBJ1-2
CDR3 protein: CASSIQGTSADYGYTF

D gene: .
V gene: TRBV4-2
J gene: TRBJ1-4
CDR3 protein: CASSQVTGQGSEKLFF

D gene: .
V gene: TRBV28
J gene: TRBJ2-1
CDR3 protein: CASSLSFWAGSYNEQFF

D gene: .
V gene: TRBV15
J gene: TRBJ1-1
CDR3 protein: CATSGGTTGRTEAFF

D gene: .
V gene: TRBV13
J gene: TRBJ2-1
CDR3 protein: CASSPRRAGNEQFF

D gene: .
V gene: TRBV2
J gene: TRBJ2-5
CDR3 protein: CARGSGGQETQYF

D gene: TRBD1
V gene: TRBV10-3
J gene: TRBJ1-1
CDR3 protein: CAARQGPESTEAFF

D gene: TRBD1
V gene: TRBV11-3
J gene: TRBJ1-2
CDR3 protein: CASSLRQGGEGYTF

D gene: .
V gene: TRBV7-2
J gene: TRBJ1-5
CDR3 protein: CASSLKGPGTNQPQHF

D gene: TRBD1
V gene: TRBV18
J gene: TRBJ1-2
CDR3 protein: CASSLRQGLDYGYTF

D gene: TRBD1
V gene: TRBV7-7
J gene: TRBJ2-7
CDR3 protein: CASSLGQGDEQYF

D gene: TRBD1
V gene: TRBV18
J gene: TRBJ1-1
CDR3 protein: CASSPDRDRVEAFF

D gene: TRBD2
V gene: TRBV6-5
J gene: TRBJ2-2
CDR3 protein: CASSYSGGAGGELFF

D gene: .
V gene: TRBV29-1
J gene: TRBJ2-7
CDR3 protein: CSVPGVGEQYF

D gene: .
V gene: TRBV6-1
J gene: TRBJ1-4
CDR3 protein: CASSHHRVGLEKLFF

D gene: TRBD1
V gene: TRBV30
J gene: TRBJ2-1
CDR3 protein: CAWNRGAPYNEQFF